This T cell receptor (beta chain) is drawn from a study of T cells expressing NK-cell markers. After re-calling the 5' RACE reads, TCRdb lists one entry per CDR3 protein, DNA absent. Recorded for this sample: roughly 430,000 distinct CDR3 sequences. The CDR3 covers 14 residues. CDR1 and CDR2 (germline): LGHNA, YSLEER. The sequencing sample was made of blood T cells: a sorted CD56 or NKG2C T cell subset, CD4+ or CD8+ T cells, or bulk PBMC T cells (not recorded which). The chain has TRBV4-3 and TRBJ2-1; TCRdb gives TRBD1 as the D gene, but with no DNA this cannot be confirmed. The clonotype originates from a woman between 18 and 69 years old in good health. The CDR3 is CASSQDFDRTRKVF.